The 18 T cell receptor beta chains presented below share a single source sample, sequenced in a study of a mutant IDH1 vaccine in newly diagnosed glioma. These receptors' targets are unknown. Sequencing used immunoSEQ multiplex PCR; TCRdb keeps in-frame clones, though not all of them. The data contain some 25,000 clones, roughly 80% of them singletons. As for time point: week 47, end of study. Each dose of the vaccine consisted of 300 ug of mutant IDH1 20-mer peptide, with topical imiquimod. The source material was PBMCs, sampled from a glioma patient whose treatment included an IDH1 peptide vaccine. The source is a man aged 40-50 years with glioma. Some clones in this sample may be carry-over from other donors' samples.

The rearrangement uses TRBV5-5 and TRBJ2-7, with D tentatively TRBD1 (6 bases). Germline loops: CDR1 SGHKS, CDR2 YYEKEE (reference sequence). Trimming took 4 bases from V and 3 from J, leaving 11 bases between them. The CDR3 sequence is 13 residues long. CDR3 in amino acids: CASSGRTVYEQYF. The CDR3 region has the DNA TGTGCCAGCAGCGGACGGACAGTCTACGAGCAGTACTTC.

The rearrangement uses TRBV4-3 and TRBJ2-5; D is possibly TRBD2 (6 bases). Germline CDR1 LGHNA, CDR2 YSLEER. V was cut by 3 bases and J by 4 bases, with 12 bases left in between. The CDR3 loop spans 14 amino acids. This CDR3 reads CASSHRGAGETQYF. The DNA of the CDR3 is TGCGCCAGCAGCCATCGCGGGGCCGGAGAGACCCAGTACTTC.

This chain joins TRBV6-1 and TRBJ1-2; TRBD1 is a possible D gene (5 bases). The CDR3 totals 15 residues. The ends were cut back, 0 bases at V and 4 bases at J, with 12 bases in the middle. CDR1 and CDR2 (germline): MNHNS, SASEGT. Here the CDR3 DNA reads TGTGCCAGCAGTGAAGCGCACGGGGCCCCCTATGGCTACACCTTC. Its translation is CASSEAHGAPYGYTF.

The rearrangement links TRBV28 to TRBJ1-5; D may be TRBD1 (5 bases). From germline, CDR1 is MDHEN and CDR2 SYDVKM. This CDR3 comprises 15 residues. V was trimmed by 5 bases and J by 6 bases, leaving 17 bases between them. The CDR3 DNA reads TGTGCCAGCAGTCCCCAGGCGGGGGTAGGTCAGCCCCAGCATTTT. It translates to CASSPQAGVGQPQHF.

This clone was seen only once. The chain links TRBV7-3 to TRBJ2-1, with unresolved D. The CDR3 runs 13 residues. V was shortened by 2 bases and J by 5 bases, with 7 bases between the two germline ends. Per the germline V gene, CDR1 is SGHTA and CDR2 is FQGTGA. CDR3 nucleotide sequence: TGTGCCAGCAGCTTAGGGGTGCACAATGAGCAGTTCTTC. Protein: CASSLGVHNEQFF.

This clone was found once. This chain connects TRBV11-3 to TRBJ2-2, with 8 bases aligning to TRBD1. The length of the CDR3 is 14 residues. The junction had 8 bases not matched to a gene; V was cut back by 4 bases and J by 10 bases. Germline lookup yields CDR1 SGHNT and CDR2 YENEEA. Here the CDR3 reads CASSSPGTGVELFF. CDR3 nucleotide sequence: TGTGCCAGCAGCTCCCCCGGGACAGGAGTGGAGCTGTTTTTT.

This clone has only a few counts. The chain couples TRBV6-5 to TRBJ1-1, with D tentatively TRBD1 (5 bases). Trimming removed 2 bases at V and 5 bases at J, with 9 bases between. Germline CDR1 reads MNHEY; CDR2 reads SVGAGI. The CDR3 length is 13 residues. CDR3 bases: TGTGCCAGCAGTTACACTCAGGGAACTGAAGCTTTCTTT. It yields the protein CASSYTQGTEAFF.

The chain is built from TRBV11-3 and TRBJ2-2; 9 nucleotides align to TRBD1. This CDR3 region has 15 residues. Looked up from germline, CDR1 is SGHNT and CDR2 is YENEEA. V lost 5 bases to trimming and J lost 7 bases; unmatched junction nucleotides: 8. DNA of the CDR3: TGTGCCAGCAGCCCCGGGGACAGGGCGGGCGGGGAGCTGTTTTTT. Translated, it gives CASSPGDRAGGELFF.

The genes are TRBV28 and TRBJ2-3, with D uncertain. Looked up from germline, CDR1 is MDHEN and CDR2 is SYDVKM. The CDR3 sequence is 11 residues long. Trimming left V 7 bases short and J 3 bases short, with 5 bases between. This CDR3 reads CASKWTDTQYF. CDR3 bases: TGTGCCAGCAAGTGGACAGATACGCAGTATTTT. Drawing the rest from reference TRBV28 and TRBJ2-3, the complete variable domain is DVKVTQSSRYLVKRTGEKVFLECVQDMDHENMFWYRQDPGLGLRLIYFSYDVKMKEKGDIPEGYSVSREKKERFSLILESASTNQTSMYLCASKWTDTQYFGPGTRLTVL.

The genes are TRBV5-8 and TRBJ1-1; D is undetermined. The CDR3 has 14 residues. V was pared by 3 bases and J by 5 bases, with 14 bases between. The germline CDR1 and CDR2 sequences are SGHTS and YDEGEE. The CDR3 loop reads CASSSDQGRTEAFF. The DNA of the CDR3 is TGTGCCAGCAGCTCGGACCAAGGAAGGACTGAAGCTTTCTTT.

The chain is built from TRBV4-1 and TRBJ2-1, with 13 bases aligning to TRBD2. Germline V gene lookup returns CDR1 MGHRA and CDR2 YSYEKL. V trimming: 4 bases; J trimming: 6 bases; junction bases outside the gene matches: 3. The CDR3 contains 15 residues. The CDR3 sequence is CASSLRLAGGNEQFF. DNA of the CDR3: TGCGCCAGCAGCCTTCGACTAGCGGGGGGCAATGAGCAGTTCTTC.

The chain uses TRBV19 and TRBJ1-2, with D perhaps TRBD1 (5 bases). Germline V gives CDR1 LNHDA, CDR2 SQIVND (reference sequence). V lost 7 bases and J lost 4, with 10 bases in between. There are 12 residues in the CDR3. DNA for the CDR3: TGTGCCAGTACTATGGGGGGCTATGGCTACACCTTC. Translation gives CASTMGGYGYTF.

This sequence joins TRBV7-8 and TRBJ1-1, with a possible D match to TRBD1 (5 bases). The germline V gene has CDR1 SGHVS and CDR2 FQNEAQ. V was clipped by 1 base and J by 1 base, with 10 bases between them. The CDR3 consists of 15 residues. The CDR3 is CASSLGAGPNTEAFF. The DNA for the CDR3 is TGTGCCAGCAGCTTAGGGGCAGGGCCGAACACTGAAGCTTTCTTT.

J is TRBJ1-1 and V is TRBV28; the D gene is possibly TRBD1 (5 bases). Per germline, CDR1 MDHEN and CDR2 SYDVKM. V was trimmed by 7 bases and J by 1 base, leaving 19 bases between them. The CDR3 has 16 residues. The CDR3 reads CASTVHAGAKNTEAFF. DNA for the CDR3: TGTGCCAGCACCGTTCATGCCGGGGCCAAGAACACTGAAGCTTTCTTT.

In its sample, this clone was seen once. The chain links TRBV4-1 to TRBJ1-2, with 7 bases fitting TRBD1. The length of the CDR3 is 14 residues. V gave up 3 bases and J gave up 1 base; unmatched junction bases: 2. CDR1 and CDR2 (germline): MGHRA, YSYEKL. The chain's CDR3 is CASSQDRINYGYTF. CDR3 nucleotide sequence: TGCGCCAGCAGCCAGGACAGGATTAACTATGGCTACACCTTC.

The J gene is TRBJ2-1, the V gene TRBV10-1, with TRBD1 as a possible D gene (6 bases). Germline V gene data show CDR1 as WNHNN and CDR2 as SYGVQD (reference sequence). The CDR3 totals 16 residues. V lost 3 bases and J lost 8, with 20 bases in between. The CDR3 DNA reads as TGCGCCAGCAGTGACAGGGGACGTATTGGAGGCGATGAGCAGTTCTTC. Encoded protein: CASSDRGRIGGDEQFF.

J is TRBJ2-7 and V is TRBV7-9; 12 nucleotides align to TRBD1. The CDR3 totals 15 residues. V dropped 5 bases and J dropped 7; count of bases not matched to a gene: 9. Germline V gives CDR1 SEHNR, CDR2 FQNEAQ (reference sequence). DNA for the CDR3: TGTGCCAGCAGCCATAGGGACAGGGGGCGAGAGGAGCAGTACTTC. It specifies CASSHRDRGREEQYF.

Remarks on this clone: A read error may produce the germline difference seen at one junction end. The rearrangement links TRBV7-7 to TRBJ2-5; D is possibly TRBD1 (5 bases). The V gene's germline CDR1 is SSHAT and CDR2 FNYEAQ (reference sequence). The length of the CDR3 is 16 residues. CDR3 nucleotides: TGTGCTAGCAGCACGAAAGGTCCAGGGAATCCCGAGACCCAGTACTTC. It codes for CASSTKGPGNPETQYF. The complete variable domain, with remaining parts taken from reference TRBV7-7 and TRBJ2-5, reads GAGVSQSPRYKVTKRGQDVTLRCDPISSHATLYWYQQALGQGPEFLTYFNYEAQPDKSGLPSDRFSAERPEGSISTLTIQRTEQRDSAMYRCASSTKGPGNPETQYFGPGTRLLVL.